This entry describes one TCR beta chain. The antigen remains unidentified. The data were obtained in a study of cytomegalovirus exposure and HLA in healthy donors. The study, taken as a whole, reports: Later, TCR association rates were found to vary by HLA locus, highest for DRB1 and lowest for HLA-C. CMV serostatus was the sole immune exposure information available.

In the PCR, 60 Vbeta and 13 Jbeta primers were used. Generated by immunoSEQ multiplex PCR, the TCRdb table keeps only in-frame clones and is missing some. The table for this sample gives roughly 90,000 clones. Germline CDR1 reads MNHEY; CDR2 reads SMNVEV (reference sequence). V lost 6 bases and J lost 7; bases outside the gene matches: 10. CDR3 size: 14 residues. The sample was PBMCs. The clonotype comes from a man aged 50 or older in good health and CMV-seropositive. The chain uses TRBV27 and TRBJ2-7, with 9 bases identical to TRBD2. The CDR3 here is CASSRLAAGREQYF. The CDR3 DNA follows: TGTGCCAGCAGCCGACTAGCGGCCGGAAGGGAGCAGTACTTC.